Below are 9 T cell receptor beta chains sequenced from a single sample in a study of Tregs in tolerant kidney transplant recipients (dated by TCRdb to about 2019). The library came from the immunoSEQ multiplex PCR assay. This immuneACCESS table, as held by TCRdb, lists in-frame sequences with V and J called but not all clones. Of the missing ones, under half trace to an unresolved V gene in checked studies; the others have no known cause. This sample is represented by fewer than 3,000 clones; approximately 40% of them were singletons. The ten largest clones capture 6% to 8% of the sample. The antigens these receptors bind are not known. Sequencing was carried out using Tregs from blood cultured with allogeneic cells. Receptors originate from a human donor in good health.

In its sample, this clone is large. The V and J genes are TRBV25-1 and TRBJ2-7; 7 bases match TRBD1. The CDR3 consists of 15 residues. Germline CDR1 and CDR2: MGHDK and SYGVNS. The junction had 9 bases not matched to a gene; V was cut back by 2 bases and J by 5 bases. The CDR3 DNA is TGTGCCAGCAGTGAAGCAGGGGGTAGATCACACGAGCAGTACTTC. Translated, it gives CASSEAGGRSHEQYF.

This clone rates as medium-sized. The rearrangement links TRBV6-5 to TRBJ1-2; no definite D call. CDR3 size: 12 residues. Germline V CDR1 and CDR2: MNHEY, SVGAGI. The ends were cut back, 5 bases at V and 4 bases at J, with 8 bases in the middle. The DNA of the CDR3 is TGTGCCAGCAGTAGATTGGGCTATGGCTACACCTTC. It encodes CASSRLGYGYTF.

The genes are TRBV5-1 and TRBJ2-6; 8 positions match TRBD2. The CDR3 runs 20 residues. Per the germline V gene, CDR1 is SGHRS and CDR2 is YFSETQ. V trimming: 1 base; J trimming: 0 bases; junction bases outside the gene matches: 12. CDR3 bases: TGCGCCAGCAGCTTGCACGCGGGAGGACGAACCTACTCTGGGGCCAACGTCCTGACTTTC. Its translation: CASSLHAGGRTYSGANVLTF.

This chain connects TRBV9 to TRBJ2-1, with TRBD2 matching over 9 bases. CDR3 length equals 15 residues. Germline values: CDR1 SGDLS, CDR2 YYNGEE. V gave up 1 base and J gave up 14 bases; unmatched junction bases: 13. The CDR3 sequence: CASSVQLAGISDKFF. Written as DNA, the CDR3 is TGTGCCAGCAGCGTACAACTAGCGGGTATATCGGATAAGTTCTTC.

The genes are TRBV29-1 and TRBJ1-2; no clear D. Between the trimmed V and J ends, which lost 7 bases and 1 base, there was a span of 7 bases. The germline CDR1 and CDR2 sequences are SQVTM and ANQGSEA. The CDR3 contains 11 residues. The CDR3 coding sequence is TGCAGCGGGCGGGTTAACTATGGCTACACCTTC. The encoded protein is CSGRVNYGYTF.

The gene calls are TRBV11-2 and TRBJ2-7, with D possibly TRBD1 on 6 matching bases. The CDR3 is 13 amino acids. Germline CDR1 and CDR2: SGHAT and FQNNGV. V lost 2 bases and J lost 7, with 12 bases in between. In DNA form, the CDR3 reads TGTGCCAGCAGCTTACAGGGGCTTCTGGAGCAGTACTTC. The encoded protein is CASSLQGLLEQYF.

The rearrangement links TRBV6-6 to TRBJ2-2, with unresolved D. CDR1 and CDR2 from the germline V gene are MNHNY and SVGAGI (reference sequence). The CDR3 length is 14 residues. V was trimmed by 5 bases and J by 0 bases, leaving 7 bases between them. The CDR3, as DNA: TGTGCCAGCAGTAGGACGCCGAACACCGGGGAGCTGTTTTTT. This codes for CASSRTPNTGELFF.

This clone occurred a few times. The rearrangement uses TRBV30 and TRBJ1-2; TRBD1 matches at 11 bases. V was pared by 0 bases and J by 5 bases, with 5 bases of the junction left unmatched. Per germline, CDR1 GTSNPN and CDR2 SVGIG (reference sequence). This CDR3 contains 15 residues. Here the CDR3 DNA reads TGTGCCTGGAGTGTACTTGGGACAGGGGGATATGGCTACACCTTC. Protein product: CAWSVLGTGGYGYTF.

This clone is labeled as medium-sized (0.01 to 0.1%). Written as DNA, the CDR3 is TGCGCCAGCAGCCCGCGGACATGGAACTATGGCTACACCTTC. The encoded protein is CASSPRTWNYGYTF. This chain links TRBV5-1 with TRBJ1-2, with D possibly TRBD1 on 5 matching bases. Deletions cut 4 bases from V and 2 bases from J, with 12 bases between. The germline V gene has CDR1 SGHRS and CDR2 YFSETQ. This CDR3 has 14 amino acids.